This T cell receptor (beta chain) emerged from a study of OX40 agonist ivuxolimab in advanced cancers. Study details: A male proportion of approximately 80% was recorded, with mean age around 64 years and range roughly 23 to 90. Partial responses occurred in Three dose-escalation patients, one with hepatocellular carcinoma and two with cutaneous melanoma. Enrollees could have had prior anti-PD-1, anti-PD-L1 or anti-CTLA-4 therapy, which around 43% had received.

Looked up from germline, CDR1 is SGDLS and CDR2 is YYNGEE. CDR3 length: 15 residues. V was pared by 4 bases and J by 5 bases, with 10 bases of the junction left unmatched. Repertoires were generated with immunoSEQ multiplex PCR, while TCRdb's copy carries only in-frame clones and drops some. The sample comprises tens of thousands of clones, 89% of which are singletons, and roughly 12% rests with the top ten. Autoimmune disease history or systemic immunosuppression led to patient exclusion. This clone has just one count. The specimen was CD4+ or CD8+ T cells sorted from blood, collected in a trial of the OX40 agonist ivuxolimab. This clonotype was sampled from an adult with an advanced solid tumor such as melanoma, head and neck, liver or kidney cancer. The chain carries TRBV9 and TRBJ1-2; 8 bases map to TRBD1. The CDR3 DNA sequence: TGTGCCAGCAGCCAAGCAGGGGGCAGTTCATATGGCTACACCTTC. Its protein is CASSQAGGSSYGYTF.